Following are 18 T cell receptor beta chains from one sample sequenced in a study of T cells in Graves' hyperthyroidism and ophthalmopathy. From RNA transcripts, TCR beta CDR3 regions were amplified. The HTBI primer set served for first-round RT-PCR of the TCR CDR3. TCRdb analysed the multiplex PCR reads with MiXCR anew, one entry per CDR3 protein. The sample carries about 160,000 distinct CDR3 sequences, roughly 10% recorded once. Sequences were obtained from blood. Receptors originate from a woman between 18 and 29 years old with Graves' hyperthyroidism that later progressed to Graves' ophthalmopathy.

This clonotype showed up many times. The chain has TRBV20-1 and TRBJ1-6, with 10 positions matching TRBD1. The CDR3 has 15 amino acids. The germline gives CDR1 DFQATT, CDR2 SNEGSKA (reference sequence). V dropped 3 bases and J dropped 8; count of bases not matched to a gene: 7. The CDR3 nucleotides are TGCAGTGCTAGGATTTCCGGGACAGGGGATTCACCCCTCCACTTT. Translating gives CSARISGTGDSPLHF.

This clonotype has more than one count but fewer than ten. The rearrangement uses TRBV30 and TRBJ1-2, with unresolved D. V lost 8 bases and J 11 bases, leaving 18 bases between the germline ends. CDR1 is GTSNPN and CDR2 is SVGIG in the germline V gene (reference sequence). This CDR3 spans 11 amino acids. CDR3 loop: CALTPLPSYTF. The CDR3 nucleotides are TGTGCCCTCACCCCTCTCCCGTCGTACACCTTC.

This clonotype appeared a few times. This may stem from a read error, because a much larger clone lies one nucleotide away. V and J are TRBV6-1 and TRBJ1-3; D is unclear. This CDR3 spans 15 amino acids. The V end was cut by 5 bases, the J end by 2 bases, with 13 bases between. CDR1 is MNHNS and CDR2 is SASEGT in the germline V gene. This chain's CDR3 is CASSPDGYPGNTIYF. The CDR3 coding sequence is TGTGCCAGCAGTCCGGACGGGTACCCTGGAAACACCATATATTTT.

This clonotype was seen repeatedly, ten times or more. The V gene is TRBV20-1, the J gene TRBJ2-2; TRBD1 agrees at 8 bases. The CDR3 is 15 amino acids. V lost 5 bases, J lost 0 bases, and 5 bases stayed unmatched. Germline V CDR1 and CDR2: DFQATT, SNEGSKA (reference sequence). CDR3 nucleotide sequence: TGCAGTGCTCGTTGGGACAGGACGAACACCGGGGAGCTGTTTTTT. Protein product: CSARWDRTNTGELFF.

This clonotype was detected many times. This chain joins TRBV19 and TRBJ2-5; TRBD1 agrees at 10 bases. Germline trimming cut 6 bases from V and 1 base from J; bases unmatched to any gene: 5. The CDR3 is made up of 15 amino acids. CDR1 and CDR2 from the germline V gene are LNHDA and SQIVND (reference sequence). In DNA, the CDR3 is TGTGCCAGTAGCCCGGGACAGGGGTCCCAAGAGACCCAGTACTTC. Protein: CASSPGQGSQETQYF. The whole variable domain, filled in from reference TRBV19 and TRBJ2-5, reads DGGITQSPKYLFRKEGQNVTLSCEQNLNHDAMYWYRQDPGQGLRLIYYSQIVNDFQKGDIAEGYSVSREKKESFPLTVTSAQKNPTAFYLCASSPGQGSQETQYFGPGTRLLVL.

This clonotype has at least ten counts. The CDR3, as DNA: TGTGCCAGCAGCCCTAGCGGAGGGGGCTACAATGAGCAGTTCTTC. This codes for CASSPSGGGYNEQFF. The rearrangement uses TRBV7-3 and TRBJ2-1; tentatively, D is TRBD2 (7 bases). The germline CDR1 and CDR2 sequences are SGHTA and FQGTGA. This CDR3 comprises 15 residues. V was clipped by 5 bases and J by 3 bases, with 14 bases between them.

This clonotype was counted at least ten times. The chain recombines TRBV7-6 with TRBJ1-1, with a weak D call TRBD1 (6 bases). This CDR3 has 15 residues. The ends were cut back, 5 bases at V and 0 bases at J, with 13 bases in the middle. Germline V CDR1 and CDR2: SGHVS, FNYEAQ. The CDR3 here is CASSALTGLNTEAFF. CDR3 bases: TGTGCCAGCAGCGCCCTTACAGGGTTGAACACTGAAGCTTTCTTT.

On this clonotype: As the CDR3 is not closed by the conserved phenylalanine or tryptophan, this likely results from a read error. The genes are TRBV7-8 and TRBJ2-7; TRBD1 aligns across 12 bases. This CDR3 region has 16 residues. Germline-derived CDR1 and CDR2 are SGHVS and FQNEAQ. With V trimmed by 3 bases and J by 5 bases, 8 bases remained unmatched. The chain's CDR3 is CASSLYRDRGLDEQYL. The CDR3, as DNA: TGTGCCAGCAGCTTGTACCGGGACAGGGGGCTTGACGAGCAGTACCTC.

There are many counts of this clonotype. The gene calls are TRBV3-1 and TRBJ2-7; no firm D call. Germline CDR1 is LGHDT and CDR2 is YNNKEL (reference sequence). Trimming removed 0 bases at V and 2 bases at J, with 11 bases between. This CDR3 comprises 15 residues. This CDR3 is CASSQDGTATYEQYF. CDR3 DNA: TGTGCCAGCAGCCAAGATGGAACAGCTACCTACGAGCAGTACTTC.

V is TRBV20-1 and J is TRBJ2-1, with D possibly called TRBD1 or TRBD2 (5 bases each). V was pared by 0 bases and J by 6 bases, with 18 bases between. Looked up from germline, CDR1 is DFQATT and CDR2 is SNEGSKA (reference sequence). The CDR3 length is 16 residues. CDR3 DNA sequence: TGCAGTGCTAGAGATCCGAGGGGTACTTGGTTCAATGAGCAGTTCTTC. Translating gives CSARDPRGTWFNEQFF.

V gene TRBV6-5 combines with J gene TRBJ1-1; TRBD1 matches 9 bases. The CDR3 totals 16 residues. CDR1 is MNHEY, CDR2 SVGAGI, per germline. V was clipped by 0 bases and J by 2 bases; unmatched bases: 4. CDR3 residues: CASSYSGQGHNTEAFF. The CDR3 DNA sequence: TGTGCCAGCAGTTACTCGGGACAGGGTCATAACACTGAAGCTTTCTTT.

This clonotype was detected ten times or more. This chain joins TRBV24-1 and TRBJ1-2; 8 bases fit TRBD1. The CDR3 consists of 15 residues. J was trimmed by 4 bases and V by 4 bases; bases with no gene match: 7. Germline V CDR1 and CDR2: KGHDR, SFDVKD. The CDR3 DNA reads TGTGCCACCAGTGAACCCGGGACAGGTCTCTATGGCTACACCTTC. Translation gives CATSEPGTGLYGYTF.

This clonotype came up many times. The CDR3 loop is CASSLVRETQYF. DNA of the CDR3: TGTGCCAGCAGCTTAGTGAGGGAGACCCAGTACTTC. This chain links TRBV7-9 with TRBJ2-5; the D is unclear. Trimming removed 1 base from V and 5 bases from J, with 5 bases in between. CDR3 length: 12 residues. The germline V gene has CDR1 SEHNR and CDR2 FQNEAQ (reference sequence).

This clonotype was counted ten times or more. The V and J genes are TRBV28 and TRBJ2-7, with a weak D call TRBD2 (6 bases). The V gene lost 3 bases and the J gene lost 7 bases, with 19 bases spanning the gap. The CDR3 length is 15 residues. Per the germline V gene, CDR1 is MDHEN and CDR2 is SYDVKM. CDR3: CASSLAHLGGEEQYF. Written as DNA, the CDR3 is TGTGCCAGCAGTTTGGCCCACCTGGGGGGAGAAGAGCAGTACTTC.

Many counts were recorded for this clonotype. The junction departs from the called germline gene at one end, perhaps through a read error. The chain combines TRBV6-1 with TRBJ1-2; D is undetermined. This CDR3 contains 12 residues. The germline CDR1 and CDR2 sequences are MNHNS and SASEGT. CDR3 DNA: TGTGCCAGCAGTGATGGATTCCTGGGATCTTCCTTC. It codes for CASSDGFLGSSF.

This clonotype showed up many times. V is TRBV5-1 and J is TRBJ2-3, with D perhaps matching TRBD1 (6 bases). CDR1 is SGHRS, CDR2 YFSETQ, per germline. The CDR3 covers 14 residues. Trimming pared 5 bases from V and 2 bases from J, leaving 12 bases between. DNA for the CDR3: TGCGCCAGCAGTTCGGCAGGGGTCACAGATACGCAGTATTTT. Amino acid sequence: CASSSAGVTDTQYF.

This clonotype showed up many times. This chain uses TRBV2 with TRBJ2-1; TRBD1 is a possible D gene (6 bases). The CDR3 has 11 residues. The V and J ends lost 11 bases and 7 bases respectively, with 12 bases between them. The germline V gene encodes CDR1 SNHLY and CDR2 FYNNEI. The CDR3 reads CASQGGNEQFF. The CDR3 nucleotides read TGTGCCTCACAGGGCGGAAATGAGCAGTTCTTC.

A note on this clonotype: A much larger clone is a single base away; this may be a read error. This chain joins TRBV5-1 and TRBJ2-1; 7 bases match TRBD1. Germline trimming cut 3 bases from V and 8 bases from J; bases unmatched to any gene: 8. The length of the CDR3 is 14 residues. CDR1 and CDR2 (germline): SGHRS, YFSETQ. CDR3: CASSSGTVRHEQFF. CDR3 nucleotides: TGCGCCAGCAGCTCGGGGACAGTGAGACATGAGCAGTTCTTC.